A selection of T cell receptor beta chains follows, all from one sample in a study of blood T cell repertoires in COVID-19. The protocol was immunoSEQ multiplex PCR, while the TCRdb copy is restricted to in-frame clones and leaves out a portion. The data contain 400,000 to 450,000 clones, 86% of them seen just once; the ten biggest clones take up roughly 1.4%. The source material was peripheral blood. These TCRs come from a woman aged 25 to 39 with active or convalescent COVID-19. Each CDR3 is given with its conserved first and last residue. A D gene is named only where the DNA matches it firmly. Where a row states a size, it is once, few, many or the class of an expanded clone; other rows omit it.

V	D	J	size	CDR3	DNA
TRBV28	TRBD1	TRBJ1-5	few	CASSSGQGSQPQHF	TGTGCCAGCAGTTCAGGACAGGGAAGTCAGCCCCAGCATTTT
TRBV19	NA	TRBJ2-1	NA	CASSTPPLWEQFF	TGTGCCAGTAGTACCCCACCACTTTGGGAGCAGTTCTTC
TRBV5-4	TRBD1	TRBJ1-1	NA	CASSSGQGAKNTEAFF	TGTGCCAGCAGCTCGGGACAGGGGGCGAAGAACACTGAAGCTTTCTTT
TRBV5-1	TRBD1	TRBJ2-1	NA	CASSWTTGEIGNEQFF	TGCGCCAGCAGCTGGACGACAGGGGAGATAGGGAATGAGCAGTTCTTC
TRBV5-1	NA	TRBJ2-1	NA	CASSLAPGSSYNEQFF	TGCGCCAGCAGCTTGGCTCCAGGTAGCTCCTACAATGAGCAGTTCTTC
TRBV29-1	TRBD1	TRBJ2-1	NA	CSVPTDRGHLYEQFF	TGCAGCGTCCCAACGGACAGGGGGCATTTGTATGAGCAGTTCTTC
TRBV3-1/TRBV3-2	NA	TRBJ1-6	NA	CASSQKSGNSPLHF	TGTGCCAGCAGCCAAAAGTCGGGGAATTCACCCCTCCACTTT
TRBV6-5	TRBD1	TRBJ1-5	NA	CASSYGTGNQPQHF	TGTGCCAGCAGTTACGGGACAGGAAATCAGCCCCAGCATTTT
TRBV15	TRBD1	TRBJ1-2	NA	CATSPRDRDYGYTF	TGTGCCACCAGCCCCCGGGACAGAGACTATGGCTACACCTTC
TRBV27	TRBD1	TRBJ1-1	NA	CASSLRGSTEAFF	TGTGCCAGCAGTCTCAGGGGGAGTACTGAAGCTTTCTTT